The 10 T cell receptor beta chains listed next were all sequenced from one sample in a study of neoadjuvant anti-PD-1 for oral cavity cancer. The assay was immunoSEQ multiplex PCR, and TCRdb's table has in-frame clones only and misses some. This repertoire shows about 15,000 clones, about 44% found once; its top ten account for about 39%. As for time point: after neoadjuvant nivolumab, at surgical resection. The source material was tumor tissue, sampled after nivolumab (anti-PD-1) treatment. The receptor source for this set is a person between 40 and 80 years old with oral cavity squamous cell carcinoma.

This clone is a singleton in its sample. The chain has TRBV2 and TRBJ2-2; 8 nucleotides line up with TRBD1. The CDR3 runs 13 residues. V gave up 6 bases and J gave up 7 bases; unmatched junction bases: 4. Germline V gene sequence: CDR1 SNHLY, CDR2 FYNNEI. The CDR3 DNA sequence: TGTGCCAGCAGAAGACAGGGGAACGGGGAGCTGTTTTTT. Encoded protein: CASRRQGNGELFF. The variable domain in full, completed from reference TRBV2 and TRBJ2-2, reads EPEVTQTPSHQVTQMGQEVILRCVPISNHLYFYWYRQILGQKVEFLVSFYNNEISEKSEIFDDQFSVERPDGSNFTLKIRSTKLEDSAMYFCASRRQGNGELFFGEGSRLTVL.

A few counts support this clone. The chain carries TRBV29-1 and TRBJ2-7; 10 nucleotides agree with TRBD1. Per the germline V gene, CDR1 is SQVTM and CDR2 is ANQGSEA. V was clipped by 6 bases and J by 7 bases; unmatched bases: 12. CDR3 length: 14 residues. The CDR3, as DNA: TGCAGCGTAAAGTACGGGACAGGGGTCGGAGAGCAGTACTTC. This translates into CSVKYGTGVGEQYF.

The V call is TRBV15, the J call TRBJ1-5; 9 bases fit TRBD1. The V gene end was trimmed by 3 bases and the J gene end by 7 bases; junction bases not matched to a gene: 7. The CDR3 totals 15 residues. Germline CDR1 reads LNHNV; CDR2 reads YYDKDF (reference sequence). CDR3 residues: CATSSLGQGQQPQHF. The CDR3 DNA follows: TGTGCCACCAGCAGTCTCGGACAGGGGCAGCAGCCCCAGCATTTT.

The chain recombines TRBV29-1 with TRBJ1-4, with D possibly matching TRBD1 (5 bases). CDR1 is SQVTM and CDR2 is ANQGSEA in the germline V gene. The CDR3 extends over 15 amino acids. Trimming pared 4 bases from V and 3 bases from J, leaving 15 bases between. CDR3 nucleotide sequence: TGCAGCGTTGGTGTGGTAGGGACCGCTAATGAAAAACTGTTTTTT. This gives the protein CSVGVVGTANEKLFF.

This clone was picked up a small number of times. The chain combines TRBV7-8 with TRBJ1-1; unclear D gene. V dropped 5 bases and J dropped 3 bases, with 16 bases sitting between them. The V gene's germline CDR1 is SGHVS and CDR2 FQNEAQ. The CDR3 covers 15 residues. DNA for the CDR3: TGTGCCAGCAGCCGTTTTGGGGAGATGTACACTGAAGCTTTCTTT. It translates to CASSRFGEMYTEAFF.

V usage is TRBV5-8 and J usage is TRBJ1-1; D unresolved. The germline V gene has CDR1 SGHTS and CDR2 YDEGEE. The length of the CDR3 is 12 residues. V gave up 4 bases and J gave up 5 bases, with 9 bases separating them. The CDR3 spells CASSPGGTEAFF. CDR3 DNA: TGTGCCAGCAGCCCCGGAGGAACTGAAGCTTTCTTT.

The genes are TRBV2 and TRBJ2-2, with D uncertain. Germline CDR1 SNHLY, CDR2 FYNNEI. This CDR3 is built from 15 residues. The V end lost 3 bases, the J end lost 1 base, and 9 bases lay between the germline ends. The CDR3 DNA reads TGTGCCAGCAGTGATGATCGGGTGAACACCGGGGAGCTGTTTTTT. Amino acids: CASSDDRVNTGELFF. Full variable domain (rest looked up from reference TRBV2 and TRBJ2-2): EPEVTQTPSHQVTQMGQEVILRCVPISNHLYFYWYRQILGQKVEFLVSFYNNEISEKSEIFDDQFSVERPDGSNFTLKIRSTKLEDSAMYFCASSDDRVNTGELFFGEGSRLTVL.

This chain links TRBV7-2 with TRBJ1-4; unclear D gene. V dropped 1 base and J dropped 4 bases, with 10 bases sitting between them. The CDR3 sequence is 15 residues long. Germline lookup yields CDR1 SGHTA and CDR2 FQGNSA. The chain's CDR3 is CASSLGPLDNEKLFF. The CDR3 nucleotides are TGTGCCAGCAGCTTAGGACCGCTAGATAATGAAAAACTGTTTTTT.

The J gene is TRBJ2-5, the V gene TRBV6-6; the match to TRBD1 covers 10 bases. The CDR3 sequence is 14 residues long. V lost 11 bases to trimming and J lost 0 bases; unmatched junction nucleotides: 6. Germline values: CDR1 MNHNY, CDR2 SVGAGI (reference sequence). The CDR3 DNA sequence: TGTGCCTCACCGGGACAGGGGAACCAAGAGACCCAGTACTTC. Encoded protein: CASPGQGNQETQYF.

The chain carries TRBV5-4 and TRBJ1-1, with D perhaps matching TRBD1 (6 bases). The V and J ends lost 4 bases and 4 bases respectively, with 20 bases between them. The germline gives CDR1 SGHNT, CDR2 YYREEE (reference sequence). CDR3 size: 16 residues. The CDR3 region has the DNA TGTGCCAGCAGCCCCAGTATCAGGGGCTCGAGCACTGAAGCTTTCTTT. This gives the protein CASSPSIRGSSTEAFF.